The source of this T cell receptor beta chain is a study of blood T cell repertoires in COVID-19. Turning to the study itself: There were acute and convalescent COVID-19 samples, and they came from the United States, Italy and Spain. PBMCs, B-cell-depleted T cells, or T cells provided the cDNA or gDNA that made up the material.

In the authors' workflow: For nucleated cells, counts were estimated from reference gene primer amplification. Only in-frame clones appear in the TCRdb table, and some are missing; sequencing was by immunoSEQ multiplex PCR. V and J calls and clone size are as listed in that table; D and trimming were resolved from the DNA. Of around 260,000 clones listed, about 88% are singletons. V was pared by 4 bases and J by 4 bases, with 20 bases between. The germline gives CDR1 MGHRA, CDR2 YSYEKL. The CDR3 totals 17 residues. The receptor was derived from a man in his late teens or twenties with active or convalescent COVID-19. The sample comprised peripheral blood. The chain recombines TRBV4-1 with TRBJ1-3, with D perhaps matching TRBD1 (5 bases). CDR3 protein: CASSPGGWGVSGNTIYF. Written as DNA, the CDR3 is TGCGCCAGCAGCCCCGGGGGGTGGGGCGTCTCAGGAAACACCATATATTTT.